The 19 T cell receptor beta chains presented below share a single source sample, sequenced in a study of blood T cells in healthy people across ages. Together with a sample-barcoded 5' primer, a J-beta primer mix was included in a second PCR lasting about 6 to 12 cycles. Using its own MiXCR run on the 5' RACE reads, TCRdb lists one record per CDR3 protein. Counted here are around 800,000 distinct CDR3 sequences, about 42% occurring once; the ten biggest clones make up about 19%. What was sequenced was blood. These receptors were collected from a man aged 55 to 70 in good health.

This clonotype was seen a few times. The chain joins TRBV9 to TRBJ2-5; TRBD2 aligns across 8 bases. J was trimmed by 3 bases and V by 6 bases; bases with no gene match: 10. This CDR3 region has 15 residues. Germline V lookup: CDR1 SGDLS, CDR2 YYNGEE. The CDR3 region is CASTRTGGEKETQYF. CDR3 sequence (DNA): TGTGCCAGCACCCGTACGGGGGGGGAAAAAGAGACCCAGTACTTC.

This rearrangement joins TRBV24-1 to TRBJ2-1; D uncertain. The CDR3 has 17 residues. CDR1 KGHDR and CDR2 SFDVKD come from the germline V gene. The germline V and J ends were trimmed by 2 bases and 0 bases, with 13 bases remaining between them. The CDR3 DNA sequence: TGTGCCACCAGTGATTACAAGGATACAAGCTCCTACAATGAGCAGTTCTTC. Its translation is CATSDYKDTSSYNEQFF.

CDR3 sequence: CASRPGQGNTEAFF. CDR3 sequence (DNA): TGTGCCAGCAGGCCGGGACAGGGTAACACTGAAGCTTTCTTT. This chain connects TRBV12-3 or TRBV12-4 to TRBJ1-1, with 9 positions matching TRBD1. Trimming at V came to 6 bases and at J to 2 bases, leaving 4 bases not matched to a gene. The CDR3 has 14 amino acids.

V gene TRBV20-1 combines with J gene TRBJ2-1; TRBD2 agrees at 9 bases. Germline lookup yields CDR1 DFQATT and CDR2 SNEGSKA (reference sequence). This CDR3 region has 16 residues. V shed 0 bases and J 6 bases; nucleotides not matched to a gene: 9. CDR3 sequence (DNA): TGCAGTGCTAGAGATAGCGGGGGCCCTCACGGCAATGAGCAGTTCTTC. Translation gives CSARDSGGPHGNEQFF.

This clonotype has only a few counts. J is TRBJ1-1 and V is TRBV13; D remains unclear. Trimming left V 5 bases short and J 8 bases short, with 18 bases between. Germline lookup yields CDR1 PRHDT and CDR2 FYEKMQ (reference sequence). This CDR3 region has 14 residues. CDR3: CASSRQYRADEAFF. The CDR3 region has the DNA TGTGCCAGCAGCCGGCAATACCGGGCAGACGAAGCTTTCTTT.

The chain uses TRBV18 and TRBJ2-1, with a possible D match to TRBD2 (6 bases). The V end lost 2 bases, the J end lost 10 bases, and 18 bases lay between the germline ends. The CDR3 consists of 15 residues. Germline V gene lookup returns CDR1 KGHSH and CDR2 LQKENI. The CDR3 DNA is TGTGCCAGCTCACCAGCTAGCGCGGACCTAAGGGAGCAGTTCTTC. This gives the protein CASSPASADLREQFF. The full variable domain, completed using reference TRBV18 and TRBJ2-1, is NAGVMQNPRHLVRRRGQEARLRCSPMKGHSHVYWYRQLPEEGLKFMVYLQKENIIDESGMPKERFSAEFPKEGPSILRIQQVVRGDSAAYFCASSPASADLREQFFGPGTRLTVL.

V usage is TRBV7-2 and J usage is TRBJ1-3, with D unclear. The CDR3 has 12 amino acids. The V gene lost 3 bases and the J gene lost 8 bases, with 8 bases spanning the gap. The germline V gene encodes CDR1 SGHTA and CDR2 FQGNSA. Here the CDR3 DNA reads TGTGCCAGCAGCTTCAGCCGGGACACCATATATTTT. It yields the protein CASSFSRDTIYF.

This chain joins TRBV6-6 and TRBJ1-1; D is possibly TRBD1 (5 bases). CDR1 is MNHNY, CDR2 SVGAGI, per germline (reference sequence). V was pared by 6 bases and J by 1 base, with 21 bases between. This CDR3 has 17 amino acids. The CDR3 reads CASSGHGKTGGNTEAFF. The CDR3 coding sequence is TGTGCCAGCAGCGGACACGGGAAAACGGGAGGGAACACTGAAGCTTTCTTT.

This clonotype showed up just a few times. The rearrangement links TRBV12-3 or TRBV12-4 to TRBJ2-3; the match to TRBD2 covers 8 bases. Losses at the gene ends were 4 bases for V and 3 bases for J; bases not matched to a gene: 12. The CDR3 is made up of 17 amino acids. The CDR3 DNA is TGTGCCAGCAGTTCGGGGGGTAGCGGGAACGCGACAGATACGCAGTATTTT. This codes for CASSSGGSGNATDTQYF.

V and J are TRBV5-1 and TRBJ2-5; D gene uncertain. V lost 4 bases and J lost 9, with 19 bases in between. Germline loops: CDR1 SGHRS, CDR2 YFSETQ. The CDR3 extends over 14 amino acids. CDR3 nucleotides: TGCGCCAGCAGCGGCAATGACATGCGAATGGCCCAGTACTTC. Its translation is CASSGNDMRMAQYF. The variable domain in full, with the rest retrieved from reference TRBV5-1 and TRBJ2-5, is KAGVTQTPRYLIKTRGQQVTLSCSPISGHRSVSWYQQTPGQGLQFLFEYFSETQRNKGNFPGRFSGRQFSNSRSEMNVSTLELGDSALYLCASSGNDMRMAQYFGPGTRLLVL.

This clonotype was found once. The genes are TRBV28 and TRBJ1-2; D unresolved. V lost 6 bases to trimming and J lost 6 bases, with 14 bases between them. CDR1 and CDR2 (germline): MDHEN, SYDVKM. This CDR3 is built from 13 residues. The CDR3 DNA reads TGTGCCAGCAGCTACGATTACCGAAATGGCTACACCTTC. Translating it yields CASSYDYRNGYTF.

This clonotype was recorded at least ten times. The chain links TRBV3-1 to TRBJ2-7, with 8 bases aligning to TRBD1. V trimming: 4 bases; J trimming: 2 bases; junction bases outside the gene matches: 7. The CDR3 consists of 15 residues. Germline V gene data show CDR1 as LGHDT and CDR2 as YNNKEL (reference sequence). CDR3 amino acids: CASSLQGAKAYEQYF. DNA for the CDR3: TGTGCCAGCAGCCTCCAGGGGGCCAAGGCCTACGAGCAGTACTTC.

This clonotype was recorded a few times. The J gene is TRBJ2-3, the V gene TRBV5-1, with 7 bases fitting TRBD2. The germline gives CDR1 SGHRS, CDR2 YFSETQ. Trimming removed 4 bases from V and 5 bases from J; junction bases left unmatched: 10. The CDR3 covers 15 residues. This chain's CDR3 is CASSPHGGGLDTQYF. As DNA, the CDR3 is TGCGCCAGCAGCCCCCATGGGGGGGGACTAGATACGCAGTATTTT.

About this clonotype itself: At one end, the junction sequence differs from germline, possibly due to a read error. The rearrangement uses TRBV7-7 and TRBJ2-2; D is perhaps TRBD2 (6 bases). The CDR3 is 15 amino acids. Germline lookup yields CDR1 SSHAT and CDR2 FNYEAQ (reference sequence). The CDR3 DNA follows: TGTGCTAGCAGCTTAGTTGGGGGAGGCACCGGGGAGCTGTTTTTT. Its translation: CASSLVGGGTGELFF.

This clonotype has a handful of counts. V gene TRBV6-2 or TRBV6-3 combines with J gene TRBJ1-5, with 8 bases matching TRBD1. The germline CDR1 and CDR2 sequences are MNHEY and SVGEGT. The CDR3 is 15 residues long. With 2 bases clipped from V and 1 base from J, the junction kept 1 base outside the gene matches. The CDR3: CASSYTGGSNQPQHF. The CDR3, as DNA: TGTGCCAGCAGTTACACAGGGGGAAGCAATCAGCCCCAGCATTTT.

This chain links TRBV20-1 with TRBJ2-7; D is uncertain. The J call may not be correct, given that the DNA end is closer to TRBJ2-5. CDR1 is DFQATT, CDR2 SNEGSKA, per germline (reference sequence). This CDR3 contains 12 residues. CDR3 region: CSARESSETQYF. CDR3 in DNA: TGCAGTGCTAGAGAATCTAGTGAGACCCAGTACTTC.

This chain joins TRBV4-1 and TRBJ2-5; TRBD2 might be the D (5 bases). Germline CDR1 and CDR2: MGHRA and YSYEKL. The CDR3 totals 16 residues. V was shortened by 0 bases and J by 11 bases, with 22 bases between the two germline ends. CDR3 in amino acids: CASSQDLGSPYNEQYF. The CDR3 nucleotides read TGCGCCAGCAGCCAAGATTTGGGGAGTCCCTACAATGAGCAGTACTTC.

This clonotype has at least ten counts. V usage is TRBV4-3 and J usage is TRBJ2-4, with 8 bases fitting TRBD1. This CDR3 is built from 16 residues. The germline V gene encodes CDR1 LGHNA and CDR2 YSLEER. V shed 0 bases, J shed 2 bases, and the junction held 3 bases outside the gene matches. The CDR3 DNA sequence: TGCGCCAGCAGCCAAGATGACAGGGGAACCAAAAACATTCAGTACTTC. Protein product: CASSQDDRGTKNIQYF.

The genes are TRBV19 and TRBJ1-5, with TRBD1 matching 7 bases. V shed 6 bases and J 2 bases; nucleotides not matched to a gene: 10. CDR1 LNHDA and CDR2 SQIVND come from the germline V gene (reference sequence). This CDR3 is built from 16 residues. The CDR3 nucleotides are TGTGCCAGTAGCCCAGGAGAGGGGGCGGGCAATCAGCCCCAGCATTTT. It codes for CASSPGEGAGNQPQHF.